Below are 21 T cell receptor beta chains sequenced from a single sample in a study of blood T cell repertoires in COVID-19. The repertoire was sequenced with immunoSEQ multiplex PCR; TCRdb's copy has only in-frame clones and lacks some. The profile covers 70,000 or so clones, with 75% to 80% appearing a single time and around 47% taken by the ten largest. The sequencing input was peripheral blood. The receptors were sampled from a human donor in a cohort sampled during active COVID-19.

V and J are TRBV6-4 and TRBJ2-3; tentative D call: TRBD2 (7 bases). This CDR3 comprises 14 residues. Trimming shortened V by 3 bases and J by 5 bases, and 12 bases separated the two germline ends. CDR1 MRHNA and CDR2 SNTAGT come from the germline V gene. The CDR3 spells CASSESGGRDTQYF. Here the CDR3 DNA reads TGTGCCAGCAGTGAATCCGGGGGGCGAGATACGCAGTATTTT.

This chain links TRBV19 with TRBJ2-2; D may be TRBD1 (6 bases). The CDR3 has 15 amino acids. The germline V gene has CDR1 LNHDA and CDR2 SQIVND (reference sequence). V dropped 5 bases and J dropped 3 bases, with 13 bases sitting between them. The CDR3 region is CASSEQGGYTGELFF. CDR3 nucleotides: TGTGCCAGTAGTGAACAGGGTGGCTACACCGGGGAGCTGTTTTTT.

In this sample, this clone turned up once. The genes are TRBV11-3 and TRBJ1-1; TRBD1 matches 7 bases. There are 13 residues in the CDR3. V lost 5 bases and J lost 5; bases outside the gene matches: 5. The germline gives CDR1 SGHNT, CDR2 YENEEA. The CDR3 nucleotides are TGTGCCAGCAGCCTCCTACAGGGGACTGAAGCTTTCTTT. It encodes CASSLLQGTEAFF. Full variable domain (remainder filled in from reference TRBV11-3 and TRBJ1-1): EAGVVQSPRYKIIEKKQPVAFWCNPISGHNTLYWYLQNLGQGPELLIRYENEEAVDDSQLPKDRFSAERLKGVDSTLKIQPAELGDSAVYLCASSLLQGTEAFFGQGTRLTVV.

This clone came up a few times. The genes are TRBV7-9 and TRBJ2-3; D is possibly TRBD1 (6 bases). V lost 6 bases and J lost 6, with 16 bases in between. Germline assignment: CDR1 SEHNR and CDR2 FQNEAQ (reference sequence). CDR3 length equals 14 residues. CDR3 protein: CASSPDSRGDTQYF. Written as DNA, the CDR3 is TGTGCCAGCAGTCCGGACAGCAGAGGGGATACGCAGTATTTT.

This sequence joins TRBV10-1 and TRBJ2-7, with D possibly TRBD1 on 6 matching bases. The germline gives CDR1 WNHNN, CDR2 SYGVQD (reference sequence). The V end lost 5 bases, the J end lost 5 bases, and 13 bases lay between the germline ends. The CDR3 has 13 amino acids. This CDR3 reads CASSRAGVDEQYF. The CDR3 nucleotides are TGCGCCAGCAGTAGGGCAGGGGTGGACGAGCAGTACTTC.

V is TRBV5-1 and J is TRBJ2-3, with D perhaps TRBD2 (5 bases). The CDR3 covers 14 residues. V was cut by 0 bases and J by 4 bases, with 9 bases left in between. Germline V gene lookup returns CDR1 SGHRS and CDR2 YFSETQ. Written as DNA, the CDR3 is TGCGCCAGCAGCTTGGGGCTAGCACCAGATACGCAGTATTTT. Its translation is CASSLGLAPDTQYF.

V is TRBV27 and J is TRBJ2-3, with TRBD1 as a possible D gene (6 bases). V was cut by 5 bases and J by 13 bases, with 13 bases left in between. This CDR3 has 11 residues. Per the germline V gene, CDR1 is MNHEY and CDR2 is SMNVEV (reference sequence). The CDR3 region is CASSLQGREYF. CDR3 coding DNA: TGTGCCAGCAGTCTACAGGGTCGGGAGTATTTT.

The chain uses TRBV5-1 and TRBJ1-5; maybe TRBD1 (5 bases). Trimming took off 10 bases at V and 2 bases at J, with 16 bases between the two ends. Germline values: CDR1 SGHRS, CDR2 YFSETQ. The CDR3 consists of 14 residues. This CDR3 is CASRQGVGNQPQHF. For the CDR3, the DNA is TGCGCCTCCAGACAAGGGGTGGGCAATCAGCCCCAGCATTTT.

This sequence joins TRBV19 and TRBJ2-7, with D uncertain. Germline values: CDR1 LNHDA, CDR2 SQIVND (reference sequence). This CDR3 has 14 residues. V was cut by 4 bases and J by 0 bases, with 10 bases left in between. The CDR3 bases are TGTGCCAGTAGTAGAGACCCGAGCTCCTACGAGCAGTACTTC. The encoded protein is CASSRDPSSYEQYF.

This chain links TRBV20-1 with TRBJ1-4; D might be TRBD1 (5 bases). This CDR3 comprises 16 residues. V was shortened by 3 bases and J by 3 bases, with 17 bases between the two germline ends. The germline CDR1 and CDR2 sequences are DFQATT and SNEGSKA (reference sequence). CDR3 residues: CSASGAGSVANEKLFF. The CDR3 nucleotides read TGCAGTGCTAGTGGGGCGGGAAGTGTCGCTAATGAAAAACTGTTTTTT.

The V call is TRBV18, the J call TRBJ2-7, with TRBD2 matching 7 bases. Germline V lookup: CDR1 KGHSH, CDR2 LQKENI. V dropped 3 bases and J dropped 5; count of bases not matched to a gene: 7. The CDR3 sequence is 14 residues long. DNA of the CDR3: TGTGCCAGCTCACCCAGGGCGGGGGACGACGAGCAGTACTTC. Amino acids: CASSPRAGDDEQYF.

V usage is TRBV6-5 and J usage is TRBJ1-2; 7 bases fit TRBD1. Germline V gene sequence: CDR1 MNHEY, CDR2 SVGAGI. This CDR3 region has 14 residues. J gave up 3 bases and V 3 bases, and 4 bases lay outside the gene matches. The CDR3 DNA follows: TGTGCCAGCAGTTATACAGGGGCGGACTATGGCTACACCTTC. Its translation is CASSYTGADYGYTF.

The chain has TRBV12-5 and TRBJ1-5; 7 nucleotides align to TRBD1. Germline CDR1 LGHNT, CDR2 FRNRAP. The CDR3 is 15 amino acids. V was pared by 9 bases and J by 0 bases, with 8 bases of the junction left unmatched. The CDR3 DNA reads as TGTGCTAGGCTGGGGACAGCAGATAGCAATCAGCCCCAGCATTTT. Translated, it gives CARLGTADSNQPQHF.

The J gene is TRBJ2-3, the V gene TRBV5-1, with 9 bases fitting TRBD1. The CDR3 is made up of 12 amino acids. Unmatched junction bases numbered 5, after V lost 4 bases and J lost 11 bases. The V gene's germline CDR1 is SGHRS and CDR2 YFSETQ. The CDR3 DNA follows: TGCGCCAGCAGCGTAACAGGGGGCTGGCAGTATTTT. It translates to CASSVTGGWQYF. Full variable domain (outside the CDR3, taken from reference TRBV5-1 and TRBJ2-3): KAGVTQTPRYLIKTRGQQVTLSCSPISGHRSVSWYQQTPGQGLQFLFEYFSETQRNKGNFPGRFSGRQFSNSRSEMNVSTLELGDSALYLCASSVTGGWQYFGPGTRLTVL.

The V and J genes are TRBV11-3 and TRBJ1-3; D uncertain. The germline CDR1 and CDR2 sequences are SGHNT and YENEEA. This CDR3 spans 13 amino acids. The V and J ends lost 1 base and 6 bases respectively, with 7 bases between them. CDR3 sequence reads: CASSLGEENTIYF. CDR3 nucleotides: TGTGCCAGCAGCTTAGGCGAGGAAAACACCATATATTTT.

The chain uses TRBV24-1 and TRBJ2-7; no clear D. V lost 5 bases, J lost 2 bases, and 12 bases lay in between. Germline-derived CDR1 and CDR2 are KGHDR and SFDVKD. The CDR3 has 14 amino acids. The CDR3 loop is CATSVSRYPYEQYF. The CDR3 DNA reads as TGTGCCACCAGTGTTTCTAGATACCCCTACGAGCAGTACTTC.

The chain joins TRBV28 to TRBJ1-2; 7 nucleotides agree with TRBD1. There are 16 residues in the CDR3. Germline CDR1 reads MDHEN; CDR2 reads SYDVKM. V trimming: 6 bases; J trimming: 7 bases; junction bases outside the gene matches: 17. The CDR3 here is CASSSGGQGLSFGYTF. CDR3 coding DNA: TGTGCCAGCAGCTCAGGGGGTCAGGGGCTGTCGTTTGGCTACACCTTC.

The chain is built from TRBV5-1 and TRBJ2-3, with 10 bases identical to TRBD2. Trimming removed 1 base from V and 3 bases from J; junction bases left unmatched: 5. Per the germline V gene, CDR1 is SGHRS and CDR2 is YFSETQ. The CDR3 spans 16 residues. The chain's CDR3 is CASSLTSGIETDTQYF. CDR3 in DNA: TGCGCCAGCAGCTTGACTAGCGGGATAGAAACAGATACGCAGTATTTT.

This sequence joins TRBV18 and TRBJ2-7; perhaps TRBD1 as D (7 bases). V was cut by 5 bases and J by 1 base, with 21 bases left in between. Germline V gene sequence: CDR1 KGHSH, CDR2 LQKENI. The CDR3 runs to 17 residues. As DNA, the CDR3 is TGTGCCAGCTCATTTGTTGGAGGGGGCCCCGTTTCCTACGAGCAGTACTTC. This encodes CASSFVGGGPVSYEQYF.

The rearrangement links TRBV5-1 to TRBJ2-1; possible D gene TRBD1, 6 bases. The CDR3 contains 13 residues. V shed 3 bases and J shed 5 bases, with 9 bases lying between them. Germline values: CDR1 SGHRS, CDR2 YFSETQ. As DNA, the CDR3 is TGCGCCAGCAGCTGGGGACAAGACAATGAGCAGTTCTTC. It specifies CASSWGQDNEQFF.

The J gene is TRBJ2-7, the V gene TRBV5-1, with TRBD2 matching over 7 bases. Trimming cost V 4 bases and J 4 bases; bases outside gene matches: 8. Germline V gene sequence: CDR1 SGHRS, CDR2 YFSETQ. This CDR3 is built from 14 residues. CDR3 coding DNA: TGCGCCAGCAGCACGAGCGGGGCCCATTACGAGCAGTACTTC. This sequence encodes CASSTSGAHYEQYF.